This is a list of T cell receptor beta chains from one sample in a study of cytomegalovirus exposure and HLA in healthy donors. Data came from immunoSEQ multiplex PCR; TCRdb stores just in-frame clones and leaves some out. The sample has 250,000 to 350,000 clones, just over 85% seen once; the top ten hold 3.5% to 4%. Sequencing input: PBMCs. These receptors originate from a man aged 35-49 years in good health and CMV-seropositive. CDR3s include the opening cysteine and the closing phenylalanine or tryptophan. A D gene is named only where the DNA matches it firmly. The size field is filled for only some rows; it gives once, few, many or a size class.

CDR3nt: TGTGCCAGCAGCTCATGGACTAGCGGGCGGAACTACGAGCAGTACTTC
CDR3aa: CASSSWTSGRNYEQYF
v_gene: TRBV21-1
abundance: once
j_gene: TRBJ2-7
d_gene: -

CDR3nt: TGCGCCAGCAGCGCCGGGGGGCTCACTGAAGCTTTCTTT
CDR3aa: CASSAGGLTEAFF
v_gene: TRBV5-1
abundance: -
j_gene: TRBJ1-1
d_gene: -

CDR3nt: TGTGCCAGCCGAACAGGGCATACCTACGAGCAGTACTTC
CDR3aa: CASRTGHTYEQYF
v_gene: TRBV28
abundance: once
j_gene: TRBJ2-7
d_gene: -

CDR3nt: TGTGCCAGCAGCTTATTAGCGGGAGCGGATGAGCAGTTCTTC
CDR3aa: CASSLLAGADEQFF
v_gene: TRBV11-1
abundance: -
j_gene: TRBJ2-1
d_gene: TRBD2

CDR3nt: TGCGCCACCAAAACGACCGGGACAGGGTACGATGAGCAGTTCTTC
CDR3aa: CATKTTGTGYDEQFF
v_gene: TRBV4-1
abundance: -
j_gene: TRBJ2-1
d_gene: TRBD1

CDR3nt: TGCGCCAGCAGCTTGGGACAGGTCCAAGAGACCCAGTACTTC
CDR3aa: CASSLGQVQETQYF
v_gene: TRBV5-1
abundance: -
j_gene: TRBJ2-5
d_gene: -

CDR3nt: TGCAGCGTTGATAGGCCACAGGGGACAGATACGCAGTATTTT
CDR3aa: CSVDRPQGTDTQYF
v_gene: TRBV29-1
abundance: -
j_gene: TRBJ2-3
d_gene: TRBD1

CDR3nt: TGTGCTAGCAGCTTCAGGGACAGCTCGCCTTCGAACACCGGGGAGCTGTTTTTT
CDR3aa: CASSFRDSSPSNTGELFF
v_gene: TRBV7-7
abundance: -
j_gene: TRBJ2-2
d_gene: TRBD1

CDR3nt: TGTGCCAGCAGTCCATTGGGGGGAAGAAGCAATCAGCCCCAGCATTTT
CDR3aa: CASSPLGGRSNQPQHF
v_gene: TRBV28
abundance: -
j_gene: TRBJ1-5
d_gene: -

CDR3nt: TGTGCCAGCACTAGCGCACGAGTAGATACGCAGTATTTT
CDR3aa: CASTSARVDTQYF
v_gene: TRBV13
abundance: -
j_gene: TRBJ2-3
d_gene: -

CDR3nt: TGTGCCAGCAGCCTGACGGGACAGCATAGCAATCAGCCCCAGCATTTT
CDR3aa: CASSLTGQHSNQPQHF
v_gene: TRBV5-6
abundance: -
j_gene: TRBJ1-5
d_gene: TRBD1

CDR3nt: TGCAGTGCTAGGGGAGAGATTCAGTACTTC
CDR3aa: CSARGEIQYF
v_gene: TRBV20-1
abundance: -
j_gene: TRBJ2-7
d_gene: -

CDR3nt: TGTGCCAGCAGTTACTCGTATGGTTCCCCGGGGGGCTACACCTTC
CDR3aa: CASSYSYGSPGGYTF
v_gene: TRBV6-5
abundance: -
j_gene: TRBJ1-2
d_gene: -

CDR3nt: TGTGCCTGGAGTGTACAAGGGAGCTCCTACAATGAGCAGTTCTTC
CDR3aa: CAWSVQGSSYNEQFF
v_gene: TRBV30
abundance: once
j_gene: TRBJ2-1
d_gene: -

CDR3nt: TGCGCCAGCAGCCGTACTTCTAGCGGGAGTGGTGCAGATACGCAGTATTTT
CDR3aa: CASSRTSSGSGADTQYF
v_gene: TRBV5-1
abundance: -
j_gene: TRBJ2-3
d_gene: TRBD2

CDR3nt: TGTGCCAGCAGAGAGGGAGGCTATGGCTACACCTTC
CDR3aa: CASREGGYGYTF
v_gene: TRBV28
abundance: once
j_gene: TRBJ1-2
d_gene: -

CDR3nt: TGTGCCAGCACCTTCCTGGGCGGGAGGGCACCTAGCACAGATACGCAGTATTTT
CDR3aa: CASTFLGGRAPSTDTQYF
v_gene: TRBV28
abundance: -
j_gene: TRBJ2-3
d_gene: TRBD2

CDR3nt: TGTGCCAGCAGCTTAGTGATGACAGGGTATGGCTACACCTTC
CDR3aa: CASSLVMTGYGYTF
v_gene: TRBV11-2
abundance: -
j_gene: TRBJ1-2
d_gene: TRBD1

CDR3nt: TGTGCCAGCAGCTCCGCGGCGGGCTCTGGGGCCAACGTCCTGACTTTC
CDR3aa: CASSSAAGSGANVLTF
v_gene: TRBV7-9
abundance: -
j_gene: TRBJ2-6
d_gene: -

CDR3nt: TGCGCCAGCAGCTCGCGGTTGGGTGATGGGAATGAAAAACTGTTTTTT
CDR3aa: CASSSRLGDGNEKLFF
v_gene: TRBV4-1
abundance: -
j_gene: TRBJ1-4
d_gene: -

CDR3nt: TGTGCCAGCAGCATGGTAGATCGGGGGGCCAGGGCTGCCGATGGCTACACCTTC
CDR3aa: CASSMVDRGARAADGYTF
v_gene: TRBV9
abundance: -
j_gene: TRBJ1-2
d_gene: -

CDR3nt: TGTGCCAGCAGCGTAGGCGGGACTTCCCACAATGAGCAGTTCTTC
CDR3aa: CASSVGGTSHNEQFF
v_gene: TRBV9
abundance: -
j_gene: TRBJ2-1
d_gene: -

CDR3nt: TGTGCCATCAGTGAGTCGGCAGATTATGGCTACACCTTC
CDR3aa: CAISESADYGYTF
v_gene: TRBV10-3
abundance: once
j_gene: TRBJ1-2
d_gene: -

CDR3nt: TGTGCCAGCAGCGTAGCCTCTGGGGGGGAACCGAACTATGGCTACACCTTC
CDR3aa: CASSVASGGEPNYGYTF
v_gene: TRBV9
abundance: -
j_gene: TRBJ1-2
d_gene: -

CDR3nt: TGTGCCAGCAGTTTATACTTAGCCTCTGCCTCCTATGGCTACACCTTC
CDR3aa: CASSLYLASASYGYTF
v_gene: TRBV28
abundance: -
j_gene: TRBJ1-2
d_gene: -

CDR3nt: TGTGCCTGGAGTGTACGATCTGGACAGGGGTACCAAGAGACCCAGTACTTC
CDR3aa: CAWSVRSGQGYQETQYF
v_gene: TRBV30
abundance: -
j_gene: TRBJ2-5
d_gene: TRBD1

CDR3nt: TGTGCCAGCAGCTTAACTAGCGGGGCTACAGATACGCAGTATTTT
CDR3aa: CASSLTSGATDTQYF
v_gene: TRBV7-3
abundance: -
j_gene: TRBJ2-3
d_gene: TRBD2

CDR3nt: TGTGCCAGCAGCTTGGTAGGGGTGACTGAAGCTTTCTTT
CDR3aa: CASSLVGVTEAFF
v_gene: TRBV5-4
abundance: -
j_gene: TRBJ1-1
d_gene: -

CDR3nt: TGTGCCAGCACCTTCTTTGGCGGGACCTTATCAGAGACCCAGTACTTC
CDR3aa: CASTFFGGTLSETQYF
v_gene: TRBV7-9
abundance: -
j_gene: TRBJ2-5
d_gene: -

CDR3nt: TGCGCCAGTAGCCAAGGGCCAGGGATTGCGGACTACGAGCAGTACTTC
CDR3aa: CASSQGPGIADYEQYF
v_gene: TRBV4-1
abundance: -
j_gene: TRBJ2-7
d_gene: -

CDR3nt: TGTGCCACCCCGACAGGGCCTAGTGAAAAACTGTTTTTT
CDR3aa: CATPTGPSEKLFF
v_gene: TRBV6-1
abundance: -
j_gene: TRBJ1-4
d_gene: TRBD1

CDR3nt: TGTGCCAGCAGACGACAGGGTCTCTACGAGCAGTACTTC
CDR3aa: CASRRQGLYEQYF
v_gene: TRBV6-5
abundance: -
j_gene: TRBJ2-7
d_gene: TRBD1

CDR3nt: TGTGCCACCAGCAGAGACGGTAACACCGGGGAGCTGTTTTTT
CDR3aa: CATSRDGNTGELFF
v_gene: TRBV15
abundance: few
j_gene: TRBJ2-2
d_gene: -

CDR3nt: TGTGCCAGCAGCTTAGGGCTAGCAGGGGGTGCAAATACGCAGTATTTT
CDR3aa: CASSLGLAGGANTQYF
v_gene: TRBV7-2
abundance: -
j_gene: TRBJ2-3
d_gene: TRBD1

CDR3nt: TGTGCCAGCAGTGACCCTAAGAGGGCATCCGGGACAGGGGGCTACGAGCAGTACTTC
CDR3aa: CASSDPKRASGTGGYEQYF
v_gene: TRBV6-4
abundance: few
j_gene: TRBJ2-7
d_gene: TRBD1

CDR3nt: TGCGCCAGCAGCCAAGCGGGGTACGGTGAGGATGAGCAGTTCTTC
CDR3aa: CASSQAGYGEDEQFF
v_gene: TRBV4-1
abundance: -
j_gene: TRBJ2-1
d_gene: -

CDR3nt: TGTGCCAGCTCACCTAGGACAGGGGAGCCCAATGAGCAGTTCTTC
CDR3aa: CASSPRTGEPNEQFF
v_gene: TRBV18
abundance: -
j_gene: TRBJ2-1
d_gene: TRBD1

CDR3nt: TGTGCCATCAGTGTCGGGGACAGGGAGGAGGAGACCCAGTACTTC
CDR3aa: CAISVGDREEETQYF
v_gene: TRBV10-3
abundance: -
j_gene: TRBJ2-5
d_gene: TRBD1

CDR3nt: TGTGCCAGCAGAAACGGCGGGACCGGGGAGCTGTTTTTT
CDR3aa: CASRNGGTGELFF
v_gene: TRBV11-3
abundance: -
j_gene: TRBJ2-2
d_gene: -

CDR3nt: TGTGCCAGCAGTTATGTAGGGGACTTCTATGGCTACACCTTC
CDR3aa: CASSYVGDFYGYTF
v_gene: TRBV6-5
abundance: -
j_gene: TRBJ1-2
d_gene: -

CDR3nt: TGTGCCAGCACGGGACCGGGACTAGCGGGAAGATACAATGAGCAGTTCTTC
CDR3aa: CASTGPGLAGRYNEQFF
v_gene: TRBV7-2
abundance: once
j_gene: TRBJ2-1
d_gene: TRBD2

CDR3nt: TGTGCCAGCAGTGAAGGCGGAATATATAGCAATCAGCCCCAGCATTTT
CDR3aa: CASSEGGIYSNQPQHF
v_gene: TRBV6-1
abundance: -
j_gene: TRBJ1-5
d_gene: -

CDR3nt: TGTGCCAGTAGTATGGGTGGGGGGTACGTTGAAGAGACCCAGTACTTC
CDR3aa: CASSMGGGYVEETQYF
v_gene: TRBV19
abundance: -
j_gene: TRBJ2-5
d_gene: -

CDR3nt: TGTGCCAGCAATGGGGGGCGGGGGTCGTCTTGGGATACGCAGTATTTT
CDR3aa: CASNGGRGSSWDTQYF
v_gene: TRBV4-2
abundance: -
j_gene: TRBJ2-3
d_gene: -

CDR3nt: TGCGCCAGCAGCCCGATCGGGGGGTTCAGACTAGCGGGAAGAAACCAAGAGACCCAGTACTTC
CDR3aa: CASSPIGGFRLAGRNQETQYF
v_gene: TRBV5-1
abundance: few
j_gene: TRBJ2-5
d_gene: TRBD2

CDR3nt: TGCGCCAGCAGCTTCTTAGCCGAGAGCTCCTACGAGCAGTACTTC
CDR3aa: CASSFLAESSYEQYF
v_gene: TRBV5-1
abundance: -
j_gene: TRBJ2-7
d_gene: -

CDR3nt: TGTGCTAGCAGCTTTAGATCGGGTATTGCGCGTTACAATGAGCAGTTCTTC
CDR3aa: CASSFRSGIARYNEQFF
v_gene: TRBV7-7
abundance: -
j_gene: TRBJ2-1
d_gene: -

CDR3nt: TGTGCCAGCAGCCCACTAGCTTCTAGCACAGATACGCAGTATTTT
CDR3aa: CASSPLASSTDTQYF
v_gene: TRBV5-6
abundance: few
j_gene: TRBJ2-3
d_gene: -

CDR3nt: TGCGCCAGCAGCTTTTGGCGGGAAAGGGGTGAGCAGTTCTTC
CDR3aa: CASSFWRERGEQFF
v_gene: TRBV5-1
abundance: -
j_gene: TRBJ2-1
d_gene: -

CDR3nt: TGTGCCAGCAGCGTAGATAGAGCGGAGTACAATGAGCAGTTCTTC
CDR3aa: CASSVDRAEYNEQFF
v_gene: TRBV9
abundance: once
j_gene: TRBJ2-1
d_gene: -

CDR3nt: TGTGCCAGCAGTTTACGCGGCCCGAACGAGCAGTACTTC
CDR3aa: CASSLRGPNEQYF
v_gene: TRBV27
abundance: -
j_gene: TRBJ2-7
d_gene: -

CDR3nt: TGTGCCAGCAGCTTAGAATCGGGGCAGGGGGCAATGCCCCAGCATTTT
CDR3aa: CASSLESGQGAMPQHF
v_gene: TRBV7-6
abundance: -
j_gene: TRBJ1-5
d_gene: TRBD1

CDR3nt: TGTGCCAGCAGCTTGGGGGCTCTCGGTGAAAAACTGTTTTTT
CDR3aa: CASSLGALGEKLFF
v_gene: TRBV5-8
abundance: once
j_gene: TRBJ1-4
d_gene: -

CDR3nt: TGTGCCAGCAGCGTTGACCAGGTGATAAAGTCGGAGCAGTTCTTC
CDR3aa: CASSVDQVIKSEQFF
v_gene: TRBV9
abundance: few
j_gene: TRBJ2-1
d_gene: -